This TCR beta chain originates from a study of blood T cell repertoires in COVID-19. Overall study context: The analysed material was cDNA or gDNA that came from T cells, B-cell-depleted T cells, or PBMCs.

V shed 1 base, J shed 5 bases, and the junction held 6 bases outside the gene matches. Germline V gene sequence: CDR1 ENHRY, CDR2 SYGVKD. This CDR3 comprises 16 residues. Profiled with immunoSEQ multiplex PCR; TCRdb holds only in-frame clones, not every one. The sample contains about 160,000 clones, around 92% of which appear only once. The clonotype was recovered from a man younger than 45 with COVID-19, enrolled during active disease. J is TRBJ2-3 and V is TRBV10-3, with 10 positions matching TRBD1. Sequencing was performed on peripheral blood. The CDR3 DNA is TGTGCCATCAGTGAGTACGGGGACAGGGGACAAGATACGCAGTATTTT. As protein: CAISEYGDRGQDTQYF.